One sample yielded the 10 T cell receptor beta chains listed below, sequenced in a study of cytomegalovirus exposure and HLA in healthy donors. It was with 60 Vbeta and 13 Jbeta primers that the PCR ran. Repertoires were generated with immunoSEQ multiplex PCR, while TCRdb's copy carries only in-frame clones and drops some. The table shows roughly 130,000 clones, with about 86% occurring only once. The sequenced material came from PBMCs. These TCRs come from a man between 18 and 35 years old in good health and CMV-seronegative.

The rearrangement links TRBV29-1 to TRBJ1-2; possibly TRBD1 for D (5 bases). The germline gives CDR1 SQVTM, CDR2 ANQGSEA. V shed 6 bases and J shed 8 bases, with 22 bases lying between them. The CDR3 length is 14 residues. CDR3: CSVIRRRGPLGYTF. CDR3 nucleotide sequence: TGCAGCGTCATAAGGCGGCGGGGACCTCTGGGCTACACCTTC.

The count of this clone is one. The chain uses TRBV4-1 and TRBJ1-2; TRBD1 matches 9 bases. In germline, CDR1 is MGHRA, CDR2 YSYEKL. The CDR3 sequence is 18 residues long. J was trimmed by 5 bases and V by 4 bases; bases with no gene match: 17. CDR3 loop: CASSPPVGDREKGYGYTF. The CDR3 region has the DNA TGCGCCAGCAGCCCCCCCGTAGGGGACAGGGAAAAAGGGTATGGCTACACCTTC.

The chain's CDR3 is CASTWTGSSYEQYF. CDR3 DNA sequence: TGTGCCAGCACCTGGACAGGGAGCTCCTACGAGCAGTACTTC. This chain links TRBV6-5 with TRBJ2-7, with TRBD1 matching over 8 bases. The germline CDR1 and CDR2 sequences are MNHEY and SVGAGI. CDR3 length: 14 amino acids. The J segment lost 0 bases and the V segment lost 7 bases, leaving 5 bases of the junction unmatched.

V and J are TRBV28 and TRBJ2-1; 7 bases align to TRBD2. CDR3 length equals 15 residues. Germline V gives CDR1 MDHEN, CDR2 SYDVKM. Trimming removed 2 bases from V and 2 bases from J; junction bases left unmatched: 3. This CDR3 reads CASSLAGDAYNEQFF. CDR3 in DNA: TGTGCCAGCAGTTTAGCGGGGGACGCCTACAATGAGCAGTTCTTC.

J is TRBJ1-1 and V is TRBV11-2; D gene unclear. The CDR3 sequence is 13 residues long. The V gene lost 2 bases and the J gene lost 1 base, with 5 bases spanning the gap. From germline, CDR1 is SGHAT and CDR2 FQNNGV. CDR3 nucleotides: TGTGCCAGCAGCTTACCGGGGAACACTGAAGCTTTCTTT. Amino acid sequence: CASSLPGNTEAFF.

The sample holds one count of this clone. The V call is TRBV7-6, the J call TRBJ2-3, with TRBD2 matching 7 bases. J was trimmed by 6 bases and V by 1 base; bases with no gene match: 10. There are 16 residues in the CDR3. CDR1 SGHVS and CDR2 FNYEAQ come from the germline V gene. The CDR3 sequence: CASSLGSSGPFDTQYF. The DNA for the CDR3 is TGTGCCAGCAGCTTAGGCTCTAGCGGCCCCTTTGATACGCAGTATTTT.

V is TRBV5-3 and J is TRBJ2-2; 8 nucleotides line up with TRBD1. TRBV5-3 is noted as an ORF with a role that remains uncertain. V was pared by 3 bases and J by 6 bases, with 10 bases of the junction left unmatched. CDR3 size: 16 residues. The CDR3 reads CARSSSDRGYAGELFF. The CDR3 coding sequence is TGTGCCAGAAGCTCGTCAGACAGGGGTTACGCCGGGGAGCTGTTTTTT.

The chain is built from TRBV5-6 and TRBJ2-1, with 11 bases identical to TRBD2. V trimming: 4 bases; J trimming: 4 bases; junction bases outside the gene matches: 7. CDR3 size: 16 residues. Per the germline V gene, CDR1 is SGHDT and CDR2 is YYEEEE. The CDR3 DNA is TGTGCCAGCAGCAGACGTAGCGGGGGGGGATACAATGAGCAGTTCTTC. Protein sequence: CASSRRSGGGYNEQFF.

This chain uses TRBV7-2 with TRBJ1-5, with 8 bases identical to TRBD1. The CDR3 runs 17 residues. Losses at the gene ends were 2 bases for V and 5 bases for J; bases not matched to a gene: 11. Germline V CDR1 and CDR2: SGHTA, FQGNSA. CDR3 DNA sequence: TGTGCCAGCAGCTTAAGACCGACAGGGGTAGAGGATCAGCCCCAGCATTTT. Translating it yields CASSLRPTGVEDQPQHF.

V gene TRBV30 combines with J gene TRBJ1-3; D remains unclear. V lost 4 bases and J lost 0, with 7 bases in between. Germline V CDR1 and CDR2: GTSNPN, SVGIG (reference sequence). The CDR3 is made up of 13 amino acids. The CDR3 loop reads CAWTVISGNTIYF. The CDR3 DNA is TGTGCCTGGACAGTCATCTCTGGAAACACCATATATTTT.